One sample yielded the 8 T cell receptor beta chains listed below, sequenced in a study of blood T cell repertoires in COVID-19. Clones were sequenced by immunoSEQ multiplex PCR, and TCRdb holds only the in-frame ones, with some missing. This table holds some 260,000 clones, under 95% found once. Sequences were obtained from PBMCs or T cells enriched from blood (not recorded which). The receptors come from a woman in her late teens or twenties who had recovered from COVID-19.

This clone was seen once. The chain employs TRBV7-3 and TRBJ2-3; D ambiguous. The germline V gene has CDR1 SGHTA and CDR2 FQGTGA. Trimming took 1 base from V and 3 from J, leaving 11 bases between them. CDR3 length equals 15 residues. The CDR3 DNA sequence: TGTGCCAGCAGCTTAAAGGAACCCGGGACAGATACGCAGTATTTT. This gives the protein CASSLKEPGTDTQYF.

V is TRBV7-9 and J is TRBJ1-6; D not resolved. CDR3 length: 13 amino acids. The V gene's germline CDR1 is SEHNR and CDR2 FQNEAQ (reference sequence). Trimming removed 1 base at V and 14 bases at J, with 12 bases between. CDR3: CASSLEEDLTLHF. The CDR3, as DNA: TGTGCCAGCAGCTTAGAGGAGGACCTCACCCTCCACTTT.

The chain uses TRBV7-2 and TRBJ1-5; 11 bases are shared with TRBD1. The CDR3 covers 16 residues. Germline V gene data show CDR1 as SGHTA and CDR2 as FQGNSA. The junction had 9 bases not matched to a gene; V was cut back by 5 bases and J by 6 bases. CDR3 nucleotides: TGTGCCAGCAGCCCCTGGGGACAGGGGGGAGGTCAGCCCCAGCATTTT. Residues: CASSPWGQGGGQPQHF.

The V and J genes are TRBV15 and TRBJ2-7; tentative D call: TRBD1 (5 bases). V was pared by 0 bases and J by 2 bases, with 8 bases between. The CDR3 spans 14 residues. Germline assignment: CDR1 LNHNV and CDR2 YYDKDF (reference sequence). In nucleotides, the CDR3 is TGTGCCACCAGCAGAGATAAGGGGCCCTACGAGCAGTACTTC. It translates to CATSRDKGPYEQYF.

The V gene is TRBV2, the J gene TRBJ1-5; TRBD1 might be the D (5 bases). Germline V lookup: CDR1 SNHLY, CDR2 FYNNEI. The V end was cut by 6 bases, the J end by 3 bases, with 12 bases between. The CDR3 length is 14 residues. The CDR3 spells CASRDDSNNQPQHF. DNA of the CDR3: TGTGCCAGCAGAGACGACAGTAACAATCAGCCCCAGCATTTT.

The chain joins TRBV27 to TRBJ2-7; 8 bases are shared with TRBD1. Trimming removed 5 bases from V and 2 bases from J; junction bases left unmatched: 8. The CDR3 contains 15 residues. The V gene's germline CDR1 is MNHEY and CDR2 SMNVEV (reference sequence). The CDR3 sequence: CASSGQGTSTYEQYF. In DNA, the CDR3 is TGTGCCAGCAGTGGACAGGGAACCAGCACCTACGAGCAGTACTTC.

This rearrangement joins TRBV18 to TRBJ2-4; TRBD2 might be the D (5 bases). CDR1 KGHSH and CDR2 LQKENI come from the germline V gene. Trimming shortened V by 3 bases and J by 7 bases, and 16 bases separated the two germline ends. This CDR3 spans 15 amino acids. The CDR3 DNA is TGTGCCAGCTCACCTATCGGGGTCGCCGGGAACATTCAGTACTTC. Translated, it gives CASSPIGVAGNIQYF.

V usage is TRBV4-1 and J usage is TRBJ1-2; unclear D gene. The length of the CDR3 is 12 residues. Germline loops: CDR1 MGHRA, CDR2 YSYEKL. Trimming left V 2 bases short and J 5 bases short, with 6 bases between. CDR3 region: CASSQRGYGYTF. The CDR3 DNA reads TGCGCCAGCAGCCAACGGGGATATGGCTACACCTTC.